This T cell receptor (beta chain) was sequenced in a study of OX40 agonist ivuxolimab in advanced cancers. Patients had blood sampled at baseline and again on cycle 4 day 1 and cycle 7 day 1. On this clone itself: Its antigen is unidentified. The same CDR3 can be traced to other DNA sequences in this sample.

The CDR3 has 13 residues. Trimming removed 2 bases at V and 1 base at J, with 5 bases between. The germline CDR1 and CDR2 sequences are MNHEY and SVGAGI. Study-wide results and caveats: At 0.1 to 3.0 mg/kg, CD4+ and CD8+ blood T cells expanded clonally by week 6.

TCRdb's table, derived via immunoSEQ multiplex PCR, lists solely in-frame clones and lacks some. This repertoire shows roughly 35,000 clones, approximately 79% found once; its top ten account for approximately 12%. The input for sequencing was CD4+ or CD8+ T cells sorted from blood, taken in a trial of the OX40 agonist ivuxolimab. The chain uses TRBV6-5 and TRBJ1-1; D is uncertain. The sequence was obtained from an adult with an advanced solid tumor such as melanoma, head and neck, liver or kidney cancer. CDR3 DNA sequence: TGTGCCAGCAGTTACGGAGGGAACACTGAAGCTTTCTTT. Translating gives CASSYGGNTEAFF.